The 8 T cell receptor beta chains presented below share a single source sample, sequenced in a study of beta chain features in type 1 diabetes. What was sequenced were expressed TCRB transcripts, since all of the isolated RNA had been reverse transcribed. Measured with immunoSEQ multiplex PCR; TCRdb has only the in-frame clones, and not every one. The table records 300,000 to 350,000 clones, 15% to 20% of them present only once. The sequenced material came from naive CD4+ T cells from blood. These TCRs come from a young woman in good health.

This clone was seen a handful of times. The V and J genes are TRBV7-3 and TRBJ2-7; D is possibly TRBD2 (6 bases). The ends were cut back, 2 bases at V and 5 bases at J, with 22 bases in the middle. The CDR3 runs to 17 residues. CDR1 is SGHTA, CDR2 FQGTGA, per germline. The CDR3, as DNA: TGTGCCAGCAGCTTACAGGCAACAAGGGGAGGTCTGGACGAGCAGTACTTC. Translation gives CASSLQATRGGLDEQYF.

This clone turned up a few times. The V and J genes are TRBV5-4 and TRBJ1-2, with a tentative D call TRBD1 (5 bases). Germline CDR1 is SGHNT and CDR2 is YYREEE (reference sequence). V lost 0 bases and J 8 bases, leaving 11 bases between the germline ends. This CDR3 contains 13 residues. CDR3 sequence reads: CASSLEGIWGYTF. CDR3 nucleotides: TGTGCCAGCAGCTTGGAGGGGATATGGGGCTACACCTTC.

This clone showed up just a few times. V gene TRBV10-3 combines with J gene TRBJ2-1; D may be TRBD2 (6 bases). CDR1 is ENHRY, CDR2 SYGVKD, per germline. V was pared by 8 bases and J by 10 bases, with 27 bases between. The CDR3 totals 16 residues. The CDR3 nucleotides read TGTGCCATCGCGCCGTGGGGTAGCGGAGTCTTGCAGGAGCAGTTCTTC. Translation gives CAIAPWGSGVLQEQFF.

The CDR3 region has the DNA TGTGCCAGCAGCTTAGGCGGGGTATACTACAATGAGCAGTTCTTC. This translates into CASSLGGVYYNEQFF. The chain employs TRBV11-2 and TRBJ2-1; D perhaps matches TRBD2 (6 bases). The germline CDR1 and CDR2 sequences are SGHAT and FQNNGV. Trimming stripped 1 base from V and 3 bases from J, with 10 bases between. CDR3 length equals 15 residues.

This clone was observed a handful of times. This chain joins TRBV18 and TRBJ2-5, with TRBD2 matching 7 bases. CDR1 is KGHSH and CDR2 is LQKENI in the germline V gene. Germline trimming cut 2 bases from V and 3 bases from J; bases unmatched to any gene: 0. CDR3 length: 13 residues. For the CDR3, the DNA is TGTGCCAGCTCACCAGCGGGAGAAGAGACCCAGTACTTC. Translation gives CASSPAGEETQYF.

This clone was seen more than once but under ten times. The chain combines TRBV7-2 with TRBJ1-2; TRBD1 aligns across 8 bases. Germline V gene data show CDR1 as SGHTA and CDR2 as FQGNSA. The CDR3 totals 13 residues. V was pared by 5 bases and J by 4 bases, with 3 bases of the junction left unmatched. CDR3 in DNA: TGTGCCAGCAGCCAGGGGACAGGCTATGGCTACACCTTC. The encoded protein is CASSQGTGYGYTF.

The chain carries TRBV7-9 and TRBJ2-3; D is unclear. Trimming removed 7 bases from V and 3 bases from J, with 11 bases in between. The germline CDR1 and CDR2 sequences are SEHNR and FQNEAQ (reference sequence). There are 13 residues in the CDR3. CDR3 loop: CASTSLATDTQYF. The DNA for the CDR3 is TGTGCCAGCACCTCACTCGCAACAGATACGCAGTATTTT. Full variable domain (remainder filled in from reference TRBV7-9 and TRBJ2-3): DTGVSQNPRHKITKRGQNVTFRCDPISEHNRLYWYRQTLGQGPEFLTYFQNEAQLEKSRLLSDRFSAERPKGSFSTLEIQRTEQGDSAMYLCASTSLATDTQYFGPGTRLTVL.

This clone came up a few times. The chain employs TRBV4-1 and TRBJ1-2, with D hard to call. The CDR3 covers 16 residues. V lost 2 bases and J lost 1, with 14 bases in between. CDR1 is MGHRA, CDR2 YSYEKL, per germline. The CDR3 region is CASSQPGGILNYGYTF. In DNA, the CDR3 is TGCGCCAGCAGCCAACCCGGAGGGATTCTTAACTATGGCTACACCTTC.